This is a list of T cell receptor beta chains from one sample in a study of beta chain features in type 1 diabetes. Assay: immunoSEQ multiplex PCR; the TCRdb copy retains only in-frame clones and omits some. The repertoire has 310,000 or so clones, 9.5% to 12% of them found once; the top ten carry just over 0.015%. Sequencing was carried out using naive CD4+ T cells from blood. Receptor source: a woman aged 25-40 years in good health. Both conserved end residues are part of each CDR3. A D gene is named only where the DNA matches it firmly. Clone size is stated in some rows and not others, as once, few, many or a class when expanded.

few	TRBV6-5	13	NA	TRBJ2-5	CASSSGESETQYF	TGTGCCAGCTCATCGGGGGAATCGGAGACCCAGTACTTC
NA	TRBV9	15	TRBD2	TRBJ2-1	CASSGGLAEYNEQFF	TGTGCCAGCAGCGGTGGACTAGCGGAATACAATGAGCAGTTCTTC
few	TRBV7-9	11	NA	TRBJ2-7	CASSTGYEQYF	TGTGCCAGCAGCACCGGTTACGAGCAGTACTTC
few	TRBV19	15	TRBD2	TRBJ2-5	CASSRGLAGEETQYF	TGTGCCAGTAGCAGAGGACTAGCGGGAGAAGAGACCCAGTACTTC
few	TRBV27	13	NA	TRBJ1-1	CASSLTLNTEAFF	TGTGCCAGCAGTCTGACACTGAACACTGAAGCTTTCTTT
NA	TRBV18	19	TRBD2	TRBJ2-1	CASSPPIHAREGGDNEQFF	TGTGCCAGCTCACCACCGATCCACGCGCGGGAGGGGGGGGACAATGAGCAGTTCTTC
NA	TRBV6-5	16	TRBD2	TRBJ2-5	CASSYSLTGGFETQYF	TGTGCCAGCAGTTACTCCTTAACGGGAGGGTTTGAGACCCAGTACTTC
few	TRBV18	15	TRBD2	TRBJ2-5	CASSPPGLGQETQYF	TGTGCCAGCTCACCACCGGGACTAGGCCAAGAGACCCAGTACTTC
few	TRBV14	15	NA	TRBJ1-2	CASSKGTPPARGYTF	TGTGCCAGCAGCAAAGGGACACCCCCCGCGCGGGGCTACACCTTC
few	TRBV11-1	13	TRBD1	TRBJ2-1	CASSRDRSVEQFF	TGTGCCAGCAGCCGGGACAGGAGCGTTGAGCAGTTCTTC
few	TRBV28	13	NA	TRBJ2-2	CASQRGNTGELFF	TGTGCCTCCCAAAGGGGAAACACCGGGGAGCTGTTTTTT
few	TRBV7-2	14	TRBD2	TRBJ2-7	CASSLSGASYEQYF	TGTGCCAGCAGCTTAAGCGGGGCCTCCTACGAGCAGTACTTC
NA	TRBV4-2	17	NA	TRBJ2-2	CASSQDQATQYAGELFF	TGTGCCAGCAGCCAAGATCAGGCAACACAGTACGCCGGGGAGCTGTTTTTT
few	TRBV18	11	NA	TRBJ2-7	CASSGRGEQYF	TGTGCCAGCTCAGGCAGGGGCGAGCAGTACTTC
few	TRBV10-3	16	TRBD1	TRBJ2-1	CATEGRGRDRGNEQFF	TGTGCCACCGAAGGGCGGGGTCGGGACAGGGGCAATGAGCAGTTCTTC
few	TRBV19	16	NA	TRBJ2-7	CASSDTDRTDSYEQYF	TGTGCCAGTAGCGACACAGACAGGACCGACTCCTACGAGCAGTACTTC
NA	TRBV7-9	19	TRBD1	TRBJ2-7	CASSLALVTGDWGNYEQYF	TGTGCCAGCAGCTTAGCGCTGGTAACAGGGGATTGGGGGAACTACGAGCAGTACTTC
NA	TRBV27	14	NA	TRBJ1-5	CASRQQGEGQPQHF	TGTGCCAGCAGACAACAGGGCGAGGGTCAGCCCCAGCATTTT
NA	TRBV28	17	TRBD2	TRBJ2-1	CASSPAGTSGRYNEQFF	TGTGCCAGCAGTCCCGCGGGGACTAGCGGGCGGTACAATGAGCAGTTCTTC
few	TRBV28	11	NA	TRBJ1-1	CASKGPTEAFF	TGTGCCAGCAAGGGGCCCACTGAAGCTTTCTTT
NA	TRBV30	15	TRBD2	TRBJ2-7	CAWSVGASGPYEQYF	TGTGCCTGGAGTGTTGGAGCTAGCGGACCTTACGAGCAGTACTTC
few	TRBV19	15	TRBD2	TRBJ2-1	CASSRSGSPYNEQFF	TGTGCCAGTAGTCGTAGCGGGAGCCCCTACAATGAGCAGTTCTTC
few	TRBV6-4	11	NA	TRBJ1-2	CASRGDGGYTF	TGTGCCAGCAGAGGAGACGGTGGCTACACCTTC
few	TRBV6-6	14	NA	TRBJ2-2	CASRGLGATGELFF	TGTGCCAGCAGAGGTCTAGGAGCCACCGGGGAGCTGTTTTTT
few	TRBV28	13	TRBD1	TRBJ1-1	CASSNGQGSEAFF	TGTGCCAGCAGCAACGGACAGGGGTCTGAAGCTTTCTTT
NA	TRBV6-5	15	TRBD1	TRBJ1-2	CASRFSRQGTYGYTF	TGTGCCAGCAGGTTCTCCCGACAGGGAACTTATGGCTACACCTTC
NA	TRBV7-9	14	TRBD2	TRBJ2-1	CASSGTSGRDEQFF	TGTGCCAGCAGCGGGACTAGCGGGAGGGATGAGCAGTTCTTC